Listed below are T cell receptor beta chains from one sample, sequenced in a study of cytomegalovirus exposure and HLA in healthy donors. Clones were read by immunoSEQ multiplex PCR, and TCRdb kept only the in-frame ones, dropping some. This table holds about 110,000 clones, almost 90% found once. The sequenced material came from PBMCs. Receptor source: a woman younger than 35 in good health and CMV-seronegative. The CDR3 runs from the conserved cysteine through the conserved F or W. The D gene is left open where the match is weak. Some rows mark clone size as missing; the rest say once, few, many or name a class of expanded clone.

V gene,J gene,clone size,D gene,CDR3 DNA,CDR3 protein
TRBV30,TRBJ1-4,NA,NA,TGTGCCTGGAGTGTTCAGGGACACGAAAAACTGTTTTTT,CAWSVQGHEKLFF
TRBV7-2,TRBJ1-2,NA,TRBD1,TGTGCCAGCAGCTTCCGGGACAGGGAATTAGGAGGCTACACCTTC,CASSFRDRELGGYTF
TRBV7-2,TRBJ1-6,NA,TRBD1,TGTGCCAGCAGCCTGGGGACAGTTAATTCACCCCTCCACTTT,CASSLGTVNSPLHF
TRBV7-7,TRBJ2-5,NA,TRBD1,TGTGCCAGCAGCTCTAACAGGGGAGAGACCCAGTACTTC,CASSSNRGETQYF
TRBV18,TRBJ2-5,NA,NA,TGTGCCAGCTCACCCTCCGCCAGGGCCCTCCAAGAGACCCAGTACTTC,CASSPSARALQETQYF
TRBV20-1,TRBJ2-5,NA,NA,TGCAGTGCAGAAAACAGGGAGACCCAGTACTTC,CSAENRETQYF
TRBV18,TRBJ2-7,NA,NA,TGTGCCAGCTCACCGAGGCGAGAGCCTTACGAGCAGTACTTC,CASSPRREPYEQYF
TRBV7-2,TRBJ2-5,NA,NA,TGTGCCAGCAGCATACGACAGGTGGAGACCCAGTACTTC,CASSIRQVETQYF
TRBV9,TRBJ2-1,once,TRBD1,TGTGCCAGCAGCCGACAGGGTGGGTCCTACAATGAGCAGTTCTTC,CASSRQGGSYNEQFF
TRBV29-1,TRBJ2-3,NA,NA,TGCAGCGTTGAAGCCGCGGCTAGCTTCCCCACAGATACGCAGTATTTT,CSVEAAASFPTDTQYF
TRBV28,TRBJ1-6,NA,NA,TGTGCCAGCAGTTCGGGACAAGGTGCGTTCGCACCCCTCCACTTT,CASSSGQGAFAPLHF
TRBV29-1,TRBJ2-1,NA,NA,TGCAGCGTTGGGCAGAGGAGCTCCTACAATGAGCAGTTCTTC,CSVGQRSSYNEQFF
TRBV29-1,TRBJ2-1,NA,NA,TGCAGCGTTGAGTCAGGGCGAGACTTCAATGAGCAGTTCTTC,CSVESGRDFNEQFF
TRBV6-5,TRBJ1-1,once,NA,TGTGCCAGCAGTTACTCGACTGGGAGCGCCACTGAAGCTTTCTTT,CASSYSTGSATEAFF
TRBV18,TRBJ1-2,NA,NA,TGTGCCAGCTCACCATCAAGGACAAGCTATGGCTACACCTTC,CASSPSRTSYGYTF
TRBV9,TRBJ1-3,NA,NA,TGTGCCAGCAGCTCCGGGGGGGAACTAGGAAACACCATATATTTT,CASSSGGELGNTIYF
TRBV6-1,TRBJ2-3,NA,NA,TGTGCCAGCAGTGGAACCATAGCCACAGATACGCAGTATTTT,CASSGTIATDTQYF
TRBV28,TRBJ1-1,NA,NA,TGTGCCAGCAGTCCGGGCACTGAAGCTTTCTTT,CASSPGTEAFF
TRBV5-4,TRBJ1-1,NA,NA,TGTGCCAGCAGCTTGGAGGCCCGGGACACTGAAGCTTTCTTT,CASSLEARDTEAFF